Shown below are 22 T cell receptor beta chains from a single sample sequenced in a study of cytomegalovirus exposure and HLA in healthy donors. Primers included in the PCR were 60 Vbeta and 13 Jbeta primers. Measured with immunoSEQ multiplex PCR; TCRdb has only the in-frame clones, and not every one. The table has roughly 140,000 clones, 50% to 75% seen once; the top ten hold 2.5% to 3.5%. The sample was PBMCs. Receptors were obtained from a woman in her 30s in good health and CMV-seropositive.

This chain links TRBV6-6 with TRBJ1-2, with D maybe TRBD1 (5 bases). Germline-derived CDR1 and CDR2 are MNHNY and SVGAGI (reference sequence). The CDR3 is made up of 13 amino acids. The V end was cut by 11 bases, the J end by 5 bases, with 18 bases between. The CDR3, as DNA: TGTGCCGCTCAAGGTCCAGGGAAGTATGGCTACACCTTC. Amino acids: CAAQGPGKYGYTF.

The CDR3: CASSSPFETDTQYF. The CDR3 DNA reads TGTGCCAGCAGCTCGCCTTTTGAGACAGATACGCAGTATTTT. This chain uses TRBV7-8 with TRBJ2-3; D gene ambiguous. The CDR3 sequence is 14 residues long. Germline-derived CDR1 and CDR2 are SGHVS and FQNEAQ. Trimming pared 4 bases from V and 3 bases from J, leaving 11 bases between.

This clone was observed a few times. This chain joins TRBV5-1 and TRBJ2-3; D unresolved. CDR1 is SGHRS, CDR2 YFSETQ, per germline. The CDR3 contains 16 residues. V dropped 1 base and J dropped 1 base, with 13 bases sitting between them. CDR3 nucleotide sequence: TGCGCCAGCAGCTTGTTTGCGACTCCAGGCACAGATACGCAGTATTTT. Translation: CASSLFATPGTDTQYF.

The chain uses TRBV4-2 and TRBJ1-2, with 8 bases aligning to TRBD1. With V trimmed by 0 bases and J by 5 bases, 5 bases remained unmatched. The CDR3 runs 15 residues. From germline, CDR1 is LGHNA and CDR2 YNFKEQ. CDR3 protein: CASSQDTGGRYGYTF. The CDR3 DNA follows: TGTGCCAGCAGCCAAGATACAGGGGGTCGATATGGCTACACCTTC.

This clone was seen more than once but under ten times. V and J are TRBV5-1 and TRBJ1-1; D gene unclear. Trimming cost V 0 bases and J 4 bases, with 10 bases left between them. This CDR3 contains 14 residues. The germline CDR1 and CDR2 sequences are SGHRS and YFSETQ. The CDR3 bases are TGCGCCAGCAGCTTGGACCCAGGAGGCACTGAAGCTTTCTTT. Protein product: CASSLDPGGTEAFF.

The J gene is TRBJ2-1, the V gene TRBV6-6; 9 positions match TRBD1. There are 15 residues in the CDR3. Germline V gene lookup returns CDR1 MNHNY and CDR2 SVGAGI (reference sequence). Trimming at V came to 6 bases and at J to 7 bases, leaving 10 bases not matched to a gene. The CDR3 region is CASSQGYGQGNEQFF. The CDR3 DNA reads TGTGCCAGCAGCCAAGGATATGGACAGGGGAATGAGCAGTTCTTC.

This clone has just a few counts. The chain is built from TRBV4-1 and TRBJ1-5, with TRBD1 matching over 7 bases. The CDR3 has 15 residues. J lost 4 bases, V lost 0 bases, and 3 bases had no gene match. Germline values: CDR1 MGHRA, CDR2 YSYEKL. The DNA for the CDR3 is TGCGCCAGCAGCCAAGAGACAGGGTTAAATCAGCCCCAGCATTTT. It is translated as CASSQETGLNQPQHF.

This clone was observed a few times. The chain carries TRBV23-1 and TRBJ1-1; possibly TRBD1 for D (5 bases). TRBV23-1 counts as an open reading frame of uncertain function. This CDR3 comprises 17 residues. The V gene lost 4 bases and the J gene lost 1 base, with 19 bases spanning the gap. The CDR3 sequence is CASSLPDCGGKNTEAFF. CDR3 sequence (DNA): TGCGCCAGCAGTCTACCGGACTGCGGGGGAAAGAACACTGAAGCTTTCTTT.

This clone was seen only a few times. The chain uses TRBV6-1 and TRBJ2-7; 7 nucleotides match TRBD2. This CDR3 spans 12 amino acids. V was clipped by 2 bases and J by 7 bases; unmatched bases: 2. Germline V gene sequence: CDR1 MNHNS, CDR2 SASEGT. In DNA form, the CDR3 reads TGTGCCAGCAGTGAACTGGGGGGGGAGCAGTACTTC. It specifies CASSELGGEQYF.

The chain uses TRBV27 and TRBJ1-3, with D unclear. V lost 2 bases, J lost 4 bases, and 6 bases lay in between. Germline CDR1 and CDR2: MNHEY and SMNVEV (reference sequence). The CDR3 is 13 residues long. The CDR3 DNA sequence: TGTGCCAGCAGTTTACGAGAGGGAAACACCATATATTTT. It yields the protein CASSLREGNTIYF.

This chain uses TRBV6-1 with TRBJ2-7; D perhaps matches TRBD1 (6 bases). The CDR3 is 17 amino acids. The V end lost 2 bases, the J end lost 1 base, and 18 bases lay between the germline ends. Germline CDR1 MNHNS, CDR2 SASEGT. The CDR3 bases are TGTGCCAGCAGTGAACCCCCAGGGCCAGGGGTGTCCTACGAGCAGTACTTC. Amino acids: CASSEPPGPGVSYEQYF.

This clone was seen only a few times. This sequence joins TRBV28 and TRBJ1-5; unclear D gene. This CDR3 is 15 amino acids long. Per germline, CDR1 MDHEN and CDR2 SYDVKM. The V end lost 5 bases, the J end lost 2 bases, and 13 bases lay between the germline ends. CDR3 nucleotides: TGTGCCAGCAGTCAAGCAGGTCCTGGCAATCAGCCCCAGCATTTT. Amino acids: CASSQAGPGNQPQHF.

The J gene is TRBJ2-7, the V gene TRBV10-2; TRBD2 is a possible D gene (5 bases). This CDR3 has 14 residues. V lost 2 bases and J 5 bases, leaving 13 bases between the germline ends. From germline, CDR1 is WSHSY and CDR2 SAAADI. As DNA, the CDR3 is TGCGCCAGCAGTGAGCTGGGTCCTAGCCACGAGCAGTACTTC. Translated: CASSELGPSHEQYF.

This clone has just a few counts. The J gene is TRBJ2-7, the V gene TRBV4-2; TRBD2 matches 7 bases. Per germline, CDR1 LGHNA and CDR2 YNFKEQ. This CDR3 contains 14 residues. V lost 1 base to trimming and J lost 3 bases; unmatched junction nucleotides: 3. CDR3 loop: CASSQGGGSYEQYF. In nucleotides, the CDR3 is TGTGCCAGCAGCCAAGGCGGCGGGAGCTACGAGCAGTACTTC.

The chain uses TRBV27 and TRBJ1-4; unclear D gene. This CDR3 region has 13 residues. Germline CDR1 and CDR2: MNHEY and SMNVEV (reference sequence). V lost 6 bases and J lost 8, with 13 bases in between. The CDR3, as DNA: TGTGCCAGCAGGAGACTGAGGATGGAAAAACTGTTTTTT. Translating gives CASRRLRMEKLFF.

This clone was counted only a few times. V gene TRBV6-5 combines with J gene TRBJ2-5, with D unresolved. The J call could be wrong; TRBJ2-7 is a better fit for the DNA end. Germline V gene lookup returns CDR1 MNHEY and CDR2 SVGAGI. The CDR3 sequence is 12 residues long. The CDR3 DNA reads TGTGCCAGCACACCTCGGGTCGGCGAGCAGTACTTC. Its translation: CASTPRVGEQYF.

The gene calls are TRBV28 and TRBJ2-3; D is perhaps TRBD1 (6 bases). The CDR3 sequence is 16 residues long. V was trimmed by 1 base and J by 3 bases, leaving 14 bases between them. Germline V gene data show CDR1 as MDHEN and CDR2 as SYDVKM. The CDR3 here is CASSLSTGTITDTQYF. The CDR3 nucleotides read TGTGCCAGCAGTTTATCCACAGGGACGATTACAGATACGCAGTATTTT.

The chain combines TRBV4-1 with TRBJ2-3; 9 bases are a match to TRBD2. The CDR3 contains 16 residues. Trimming took 6 bases from V and 5 from J; bases not matched to a gene: 12. Germline CDR1 reads MGHRA; CDR2 reads YSYEKL. CDR3 in amino acids: CASSREGGRGGDTQYF. In nucleotides, the CDR3 is TGCGCCAGCAGTCGGGAGGGCGGGAGGGGTGGAGATACGCAGTATTTT.

The chain recombines TRBV6-1 with TRBJ2-5; D is ambiguous. Judging by the DNA end, TRBJ2-7 fits better; the J call may be wrong. Germline-derived CDR1 and CDR2 are MNHNS and SASEGT. The CDR3 covers 12 residues. The CDR3 region has the DNA TGTGCCAGCAGTCCTAGCTCCTACGAGCAGTACTTC. Translating it yields CASSPSSYEQYF.

This clone has just a few counts. This chain joins TRBV4-2 and TRBJ2-7; perhaps TRBD1 as D (6 bases). This CDR3 has 14 residues. Germline V gene lookup returns CDR1 LGHNA and CDR2 YNFKEQ. V was clipped by 3 bases and J by 3 bases, with 12 bases between them. CDR3 nucleotide sequence: TGTGCCAGCAGCCAGTACAGGGAGCTCTACGAGCAGTACTTC. This translates into CASSQYRELYEQYF.

The V call is TRBV19, the J call TRBJ2-1, with 7 bases aligning to TRBD1. Germline values: CDR1 LNHDA, CDR2 SQIVND (reference sequence). The V gene end was trimmed by 9 bases and the J gene end by 4 bases; junction bases not matched to a gene: 12. The CDR3 is 15 residues long. The CDR3 loop reads CASDPGQRLYNEQFF. DNA of the CDR3: TGTGCCAGCGATCCGGGACAGAGACTTTACAATGAGCAGTTCTTC.

CDR3 region: CAISGSQGVGEKLFF. CDR3 in DNA: TGTGCCATCAGTGGGAGTCAGGGCGTCGGTGAAAAACTGTTTTTT. The chain uses TRBV10-3 and TRBJ1-4; tentative D call: TRBD1 (5 bases). In germline, CDR1 is ENHRY, CDR2 SYGVKD. V was cut by 4 bases and J by 7 bases, with 16 bases left in between. The CDR3 extends over 15 amino acids.